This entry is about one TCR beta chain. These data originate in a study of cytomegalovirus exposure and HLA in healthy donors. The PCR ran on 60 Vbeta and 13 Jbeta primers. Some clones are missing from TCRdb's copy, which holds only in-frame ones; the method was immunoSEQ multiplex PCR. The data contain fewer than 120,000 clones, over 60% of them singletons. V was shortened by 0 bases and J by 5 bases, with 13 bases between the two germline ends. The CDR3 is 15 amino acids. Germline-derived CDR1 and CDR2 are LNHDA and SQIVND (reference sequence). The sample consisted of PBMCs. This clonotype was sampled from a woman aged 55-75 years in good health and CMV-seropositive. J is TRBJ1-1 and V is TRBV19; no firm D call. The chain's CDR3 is CASSIDLSRVTEAFF. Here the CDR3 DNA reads TGTGCCAGTAGTATAGATCTATCGAGGGTTACTGAAGCTTTCTTT.